The clone carrying this TCR beta chain came up many times. Its specificity is unknown. Pregnant or lactating patients were excluded, as were those with uncontrolled infection or other autoimmune disease. Used for diagnoses were clinical symptoms, serum thyroxine and TRAb, thyroid ultrasound and orbital computed tomography. This entry comes from a study of T cells in Graves' hyperthyroidism and ophthalmopathy. General observations from the study: Model-based prediction identified ophthalmopathy a median 6.5 months prior to its onset. Appearing also in blood were most of the thyroid clonotypes expanded above 0.001.

TCR beta CDR3 sequences were amplified from RNA transcripts. The HTBI primer set was used in a first-round RT-PCR of the TCR CDR3. TCRdb called the multiplex PCR reads again in MiXCR, with one record for every CDR3 protein. The repertoire includes 700,000 or so distinct CDR3 sequences, roughly 15% of them detected once, and about 12% sits in the top ten. Per germline, CDR1 LGHDT and CDR2 YNNKEL (reference sequence). The ends were cut back, 4 bases at V and 7 bases at J, with 11 bases in the middle. CDR3 size: 13 residues. The clonotype comes from a woman aged 45 to 65 with Graves' ophthalmopathy. The J gene is TRBJ1-5, the V gene TRBV3-1; no clear D. Sequenced input: blood. DNA for the CDR3: TGTGCCAGCAGCCGTATGGTAGGGCAGCCCCAGCATTTT. Protein product: CASSRMVGQPQHF.